Presented here are 10 T cell receptor beta chains from one specimen sequenced in a study of shared clonotypes between healthy human individuals. Clones were read by immunoSEQ multiplex PCR, and TCRdb kept only the in-frame ones, dropping some. This table has approximately 590,000 clones, 95% to 96% appearing once. CD8 cells regarded as naive lacked CD45RO, were positively chosen for CCR7, and omitted terminally differentiated effector memory CD45RA+ cells. The material sequenced was naive CD8+ T cells sorted from blood. All receptors derive from a woman aged 25-40 years in good health.

This sequence joins TRBV19 and TRBJ2-1; 13 nucleotides match TRBD2. There are 15 residues in the CDR3. V shed 4 bases, J shed 4 bases, and the junction held 1 base outside the gene matches. Germline CDR1 reads LNHDA; CDR2 reads SQIVND (reference sequence). The CDR3 bases are TGTGCCAGTAGTACGGGACTAGCGGGATACAATGAGCAGTTCTTC. Translating gives CASSTGLAGYNEQFF.

As concerns this clone: At one boundary the junction diverges from the germline segment, which might be a read error. The chain links TRBV2 to TRBJ2-1; D not certain. This CDR3 has 14 amino acids. CDR1 and CDR2 from the germline V gene are SNHLY and FYNNEI. The CDR3 sequence is CASREGRRNHEQFF. The CDR3 DNA reads as TGTGCCAGCAGGGAAGGACGTAGGAACCATGAGCAGTTCTTC.

This clone occurred once. The chain uses TRBV6-1 and TRBJ1-2; D is perhaps TRBD1 (6 bases). In germline, CDR1 is MNHNS, CDR2 SASEGT. The CDR3 runs 14 residues. The V end was cut by 5 bases, the J end by 3 bases, with 13 bases between. CDR3 DNA: TGTGCCAGCAGTCCTCGGGGGGCGTACTATGGCTACACCTTC. It specifies CASSPRGAYYGYTF.

This chain connects TRBV6-1 to TRBJ2-1, with 7 bases that match TRBD1. This CDR3 spans 15 amino acids. Germline CDR1 MNHNS, CDR2 SASEGT. V dropped 6 bases and J dropped 4; count of bases not matched to a gene: 9. The CDR3 is CASSRKGGAYNEQFF. As DNA, the CDR3 is TGTGCCAGCAGCAGGAAAGGGGGCGCTTACAATGAGCAGTTCTTC.

The sample holds a few counts of this clone. The sample has other DNA sequences that encode this CDR3 too. The genes are TRBV27 and TRBJ2-7, with D possibly being TRBD2 (5 bases). CDR3 length: 12 residues. Germline CDR1 and CDR2: MNHEY and SMNVEV (reference sequence). V lost 5 bases, J lost 2 bases, and 7 bases lay in between. The CDR3 DNA is TGTGCCAGCAGTCCCGGGACCTACGAGCAGTACTTC. Translation: CASSPGTYEQYF.

Notes on this clone: Different DNA sequences within this sample yield the same CDR3. The chain has TRBV19 and TRBJ2-7; no clear D gene. The CDR3 has 15 residues. Deletions cut 0 bases from V and 0 bases from J, with 9 bases between. The germline CDR1 and CDR2 sequences are LNHDA and SQIVND (reference sequence). CDR3 DNA sequence: TGTGCCAGTAGTATAGAAGCAGGAATCTCCTACGAGCAGTACTTC. Its protein product is CASSIEAGISYEQYF. Combining the CDR3 with reference TRBV19 and TRBJ2-7 gives the whole variable domain DGGITQSPKYLFRKEGQNVTLSCEQNLNHDAMYWYRQDPGQGLRLIYYSQIVNDFQKGDIAEGYSVSREKKESFPLTVTSAQKNPTAFYLCASSIEAGISYEQYFGPGTRLTVT.

The chain combines TRBV10-3 with TRBJ1-5; 7 bases fit TRBD1. The germline V gene encodes CDR1 ENHRY and CDR2 SYGVKD. V lost 10 bases, J lost 5 bases, and 5 bases stayed unmatched. The CDR3 has 12 residues. CDR3 sequence: CASGQADQPQHF. DNA for the CDR3: TGTGCCAGCGGACAGGCTGATCAGCCCCAGCATTTT.

The V and J genes are TRBV14 and TRBJ2-1, with 7 bases identical to TRBD2. The CDR3 contains 17 residues. With 0 bases clipped from V and 7 bases from J, the junction kept 12 bases outside the gene matches. Germline V gives CDR1 SGHDN, CDR2 FVKESK. The CDR3 sequence: CASSQDLVGGLLNEQFF. DNA of the CDR3: TGTGCCAGCAGCCAAGATCTTGTGGGAGGGCTCTTAAATGAGCAGTTCTTC.

The chain couples TRBV7-8 to TRBJ2-3; D may be TRBD2 (5 bases). The CDR3 runs to 14 residues. The V and J ends lost 10 bases and 2 bases respectively, with 16 bases between them. Germline assignment: CDR1 SGHVS and CDR2 FQNEAQ. The CDR3 sequence: CAIRPSGPTDTQYF. As DNA, the CDR3 is TGTGCCATAAGACCCAGCGGCCCCACAGATACGCAGTATTTT.

This chain joins TRBV2 and TRBJ2-7, with 9 bases lining up with TRBD2. CDR3 size: 18 residues. The germline gives CDR1 SNHLY, CDR2 FYNNEI. Trimming cost V 4 bases and J 1 base; bases outside gene matches: 14. The CDR3 bases are TGTGCCAGCAGTGCTGGTTCTAGCGGGATTCAGGCATCCTACGAGCAGTACTTC. As protein: CASSAGSSGIQASYEQYF.